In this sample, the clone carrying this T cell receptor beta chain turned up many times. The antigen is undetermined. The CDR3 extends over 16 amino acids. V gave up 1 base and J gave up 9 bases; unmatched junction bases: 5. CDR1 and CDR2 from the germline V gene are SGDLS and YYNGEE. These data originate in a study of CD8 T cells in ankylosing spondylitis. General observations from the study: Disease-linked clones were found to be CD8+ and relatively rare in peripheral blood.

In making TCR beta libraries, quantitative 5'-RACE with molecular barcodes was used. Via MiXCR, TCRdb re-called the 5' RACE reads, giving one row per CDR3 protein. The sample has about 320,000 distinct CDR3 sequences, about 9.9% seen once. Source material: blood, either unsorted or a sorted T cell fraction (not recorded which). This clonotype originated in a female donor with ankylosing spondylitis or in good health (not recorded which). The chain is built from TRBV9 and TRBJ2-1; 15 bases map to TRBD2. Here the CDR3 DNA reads TGTGCCAGCAGCGTAAGGGGGACTAGCGGGGGGACTGAGCAGTTCTTC. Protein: CASSVRGTSGGTEQFF.